This is a list of T cell receptor beta chains from one sample in a study of blood T cell repertoires in COVID-19. This table comes from immunoSEQ multiplex PCR, and its TCRdb copy is limited to in-frame clones, with some not included. The sample shows about 160,000 clones, around 85% of them seen only once. Sequencing was performed on PBMCs or T cells enriched from blood (not recorded which). Receptors were obtained from a woman aged 40-49 years with acute COVID-19. Each CDR3 is given with its conserved first and last residue. A D gene is named only where the DNA matches it firmly. Clone size appears in some rows only: once, few, many, or a class for an expanded clone.

CDR3 DNA: TGTGCCAGTACCCTGGACAGGGGTCCACCTTCAACTAATGAAAAACTGTTTTTT; CDR3 protein: CASTLDRGPPSTNEKLFF; D gene: TRBD1; J gene: TRBJ1-4; V gene: TRBV19; clone size: NA
CDR3 DNA: TGTGCCAGCAGCGTGGGACAGTCCTACGAGCAGTACTTC; CDR3 protein: CASSVGQSYEQYF; D gene: TRBD1; J gene: TRBJ2-7; V gene: TRBV5-5; clone size: NA
CDR3 DNA: TGTGCCAGCAGCTTCGGGAGCGGGAGGGCTTTGGATACGCAGTATTTT; CDR3 protein: CASSFGSGRALDTQYF; D gene: TRBD2; J gene: TRBJ2-3; V gene: TRBV7-3; clone size: once
CDR3 DNA: TGTGCCAGCAGTGAAGAGCGAAACGGGGAGCTGTTTTTT; CDR3 protein: CASSEERNGELFF; D gene: NA; J gene: TRBJ2-2; V gene: TRBV2; clone size: NA
CDR3 DNA: TGTGCCAGCAGCCAACTAGCGGGAGCGAACACCGGGGAGCTGTTTTTT; CDR3 protein: CASSQLAGANTGELFF; D gene: TRBD2; J gene: TRBJ2-2; V gene: TRBV3-1/TRBV3-2; clone size: once
CDR3 DNA: TGTGCCAGCAGGCTAGCGGGATCTGAGACCCAGTACTTC; CDR3 protein: CASRLAGSETQYF; D gene: TRBD2; J gene: TRBJ2-5; V gene: TRBV3-1/TRBV3-2; clone size: NA
CDR3 DNA: TGTGCCAGCAGTGCATGGAAAGCGGGACAGAACACCGGGGAGCTGTTTTTT; CDR3 protein: CASSAWKAGQNTGELFF; D gene: NA; J gene: TRBJ2-2; V gene: TRBV2; clone size: NA
CDR3 DNA: TGTGCCAGCACACAGAACAACTATGGCTACACCTTC; CDR3 protein: CASTQNNYGYTF; D gene: NA; J gene: TRBJ1-2; V gene: TRBV2; clone size: NA
CDR3 DNA: TGCGCCAGCAGCCAAGAAGGGACAGCAGTATTCTATGGCTACACCTTC; CDR3 protein: CASSQEGTAVFYGYTF; D gene: TRBD1; J gene: TRBJ1-2; V gene: TRBV4-1; clone size: NA
CDR3 DNA: TGTGCCAGCAGTGCGCCAGGGACTTCCTACAATGAGCAGTTCTTC; CDR3 protein: CASSAPGTSYNEQFF; D gene: NA; J gene: TRBJ2-1; V gene: TRBV27; clone size: NA
CDR3 DNA: TGTGCCAGCAGTTCCGGACACCGGAACACTGAAGCTTTCTTT; CDR3 protein: CASSSGHRNTEAFF; D gene: NA; J gene: TRBJ1-1; V gene: TRBV27; clone size: NA
CDR3 DNA: TGCAGCGTTGAAGGCGGGAGTCGGTCCTACAATGAGCAGTTCTTC; CDR3 protein: CSVEGGSRSYNEQFF; D gene: TRBD2; J gene: TRBJ2-1; V gene: TRBV29-1; clone size: NA
CDR3 DNA: TGTGCCAGCAGCCCCGGGACTAGCGGGAGTCTGGGGGAGACCCAGTACTTC; CDR3 protein: CASSPGTSGSLGETQYF; D gene: TRBD2; J gene: TRBJ2-5; V gene: TRBV11-3; clone size: NA
CDR3 DNA: TGCGCCAGCAGCTTGTCAGGGAGGTCTGAAGCTTTCTTT; CDR3 protein: CASSLSGRSEAFF; D gene: NA; J gene: TRBJ1-1; V gene: TRBV5-1; clone size: NA
CDR3 DNA: TGTGCCACCAGCAGAGGGGGACTAGCGGGAGGGAGAGAGACCCAGTACTTC; CDR3 protein: CATSRGGLAGGRETQYF; D gene: TRBD2; J gene: TRBJ2-5; V gene: TRBV15; clone size: NA
CDR3 DNA: TGTGCCAGCAGCCCGGGGAGAACAGACCCTCTCTATGGCTACACCTTC; CDR3 protein: CASSPGRTDPLYGYTF; D gene: NA; J gene: TRBJ1-2; V gene: TRBV14; clone size: NA
CDR3 DNA: TGTGCCATCAGGACGGACATTAGAAACACCATATATTTT; CDR3 protein: CAIRTDIRNTIYF; D gene: NA; J gene: TRBJ1-3; V gene: TRBV10-3; clone size: NA
CDR3 DNA: TGTGCCAGCAGTCCAAGACTCCAACAGACCCAGTACTTC; CDR3 protein: CASSPRLQQTQYF; D gene: NA; J gene: TRBJ2-5; V gene: TRBV28; clone size: NA
CDR3 DNA: TGTGCCAGTAGTCCTATCGGGACTAGCGGGAGCGGCTCCTACAATGAGCAGTTCTTC; CDR3 protein: CASSPIGTSGSGSYNEQFF; D gene: TRBD2; J gene: TRBJ2-1; V gene: TRBV19; clone size: NA
CDR3 DNA: TGTGCCAGCAAACAGGACAGGACGGGAAACACCATATATTTT; CDR3 protein: CASKQDRTGNTIYF; D gene: TRBD1; J gene: TRBJ1-3; V gene: TRBV2; clone size: NA
CDR3 DNA: TGCGCCAGCAGCTTGACGTTGAGGGACTCCAGCACAGATACGCAGTATTTT; CDR3 protein: CASSLTLRDSSTDTQYF; D gene: NA; J gene: TRBJ2-3; V gene: TRBV5-1; clone size: NA
CDR3 DNA: TGTGCCAGCAGTCCGCGGACAGCGAACACCGGGGAGCTGTTTTTT; CDR3 protein: CASSPRTANTGELFF; D gene: NA; J gene: TRBJ2-2; V gene: TRBV27; clone size: NA
CDR3 DNA: TGTGCCACGGACAGGGGGAACACAGATACGCAGTATTTT; CDR3 protein: CATDRGNTDTQYF; D gene: TRBD1; J gene: TRBJ2-3; V gene: TRBV30; clone size: NA
CDR3 DNA: TGTGCCAGCTCATCCGGACAGAGTAATCAGCCCCAGCATTTT; CDR3 protein: CASSSGQSNQPQHF; D gene: NA; J gene: TRBJ1-5; V gene: TRBV18; clone size: NA
CDR3 DNA: TGTGCCAGCAGCTTTGCGGGAGTCAGTGAGACCCAGTACTTC; CDR3 protein: CASSFAGVSETQYF; D gene: TRBD2; J gene: TRBJ2-5; V gene: TRBV5-4; clone size: NA
CDR3 DNA: TGTGCCAGCAGCCAAGGATTTCGGACAGGTCCGGAGACCCAGTACTTC; CDR3 protein: CASSQGFRTGPETQYF; D gene: TRBD1; J gene: TRBJ2-5; V gene: TRBV14; clone size: NA
CDR3 DNA: TGTGCCAGCAGCTTGACTAGCGGGACCTACAATGAGCAGTTCTTC; CDR3 protein: CASSLTSGTYNEQFF; D gene: TRBD2; J gene: TRBJ2-1; V gene: TRBV5-4; clone size: NA
CDR3 DNA: TGTGCCAGCTCACCTCCCACGGGGGGGGCGGAGACCCAGTACTTC; CDR3 protein: CASSPPTGGAETQYF; D gene: TRBD2; J gene: TRBJ2-5; V gene: TRBV18; clone size: NA
CDR3 DNA: TGTGCCAGCGCCCGGGAAGGTCGCACCGGGGAGCTGTTTTTT; CDR3 protein: CASAREGRTGELFF; D gene: NA; J gene: TRBJ2-2; V gene: TRBV7-8; clone size: NA
CDR3 DNA: TGTGCCAGCAGCCTTCGAACCGGGACTAGAAACTACGAGCAGTACTTC; CDR3 protein: CASSLRTGTRNYEQYF; D gene: TRBD2; J gene: TRBJ2-7; V gene: TRBV3-1/TRBV3-2; clone size: NA
CDR3 DNA: TGTGCCAGCAGCCTCAACCCGGACAGGGGTCACGAGCAGTACTTC; CDR3 protein: CASSLNPDRGHEQYF; D gene: TRBD1; J gene: TRBJ2-7; V gene: TRBV7-2; clone size: NA
CDR3 DNA: TGTGCCAGCAGCCAAGTTAGGGGACTAGCTACCGGGGAGCTGTTTTTT; CDR3 protein: CASSQVRGLATGELFF; D gene: TRBD2; J gene: TRBJ2-2; V gene: TRBV4-2; clone size: NA
CDR3 DNA: TGTGCCAGCAGCCAAGAAGGAGGGGCTTATAGCAATCAGCCCCAGCATTTT; CDR3 protein: CASSQEGGAYSNQPQHF; D gene: NA; J gene: TRBJ1-5; V gene: TRBV4-2; clone size: NA
CDR3 DNA: TGTGCCAGCAGGGACAGGAGCAATCAGCCCCAGCATTTT; CDR3 protein: CASRDRSNQPQHF; D gene: TRBD1; J gene: TRBJ1-5; V gene: TRBV12-3/TRBV12-4; clone size: many
CDR3 DNA: TGTGCCAGCAGCTTAGTATCTAGGAACACTGAAGCTTTCTTT; CDR3 protein: CASSLVSRNTEAFF; D gene: NA; J gene: TRBJ1-1; V gene: TRBV7-8; clone size: NA
CDR3 DNA: TGCGCCAGCATTACTGAGACCGGGACTAGCGGTAACCGGGAGCAGTTCTTC; CDR3 protein: CASITETGTSGNREQFF; D gene: TRBD2; J gene: TRBJ2-1; V gene: TRBV4-1; clone size: NA
CDR3 DNA: TGTGCCAGCAGACCCGCCGGGATCGGGGAGCTGTTTTTT; CDR3 protein: CASRPAGIGELFF; D gene: NA; J gene: TRBJ2-2; V gene: TRBV11-2; clone size: NA
CDR3 DNA: TGTGCCAGCAGCTTCGGCGGCTCCTACAATGAGCAGTTCTTC; CDR3 protein: CASSFGGSYNEQFF; D gene: NA; J gene: TRBJ2-1; V gene: TRBV11-3; clone size: NA
CDR3 DNA: TGCGCCAGCAGCTTTGGGACTAGCGGGGATCCCACCGGGGAGCTGTTTTTT; CDR3 protein: CASSFGTSGDPTGELFF; D gene: TRBD2; J gene: TRBJ2-2; V gene: TRBV5-1; clone size: NA
CDR3 DNA: TGTGCCAGCAGCGCCCTAGGGCGGGAGGCCTACAATGAGCAGTTCTTC; CDR3 protein: CASSALGREAYNEQFF; D gene: TRBD2; J gene: TRBJ2-1; V gene: TRBV7-9; clone size: NA
CDR3 DNA: TGTGCCAGCAGCCTAACTAGCGGGAGGGCCACAGATACGCAGTATTTT; CDR3 protein: CASSLTSGRATDTQYF; D gene: TRBD2; J gene: TRBJ2-3; V gene: TRBV7-9; clone size: NA
CDR3 DNA: TGTGCCAGCAGTGTTGTTCTAGCGGGATTAAACAATGAGCAGTTCTTC; CDR3 protein: CASSVVLAGLNNEQFF; D gene: TRBD2; J gene: TRBJ2-1; V gene: TRBV2; clone size: NA
CDR3 DNA: TGCGCCAGCAGCTACGGGAGGGCCTTTGAGACCCAGTACTTC; CDR3 protein: CASSYGRAFETQYF; D gene: TRBD2; J gene: TRBJ2-5; V gene: TRBV5-1; clone size: NA
CDR3 DNA: TGTGCCAGCAGTGGTCGAACAGGGGGCCAAGAGACCCAGTACTTC; CDR3 protein: CASSGRTGGQETQYF; D gene: TRBD1; J gene: TRBJ2-5; V gene: TRBV2; clone size: NA
CDR3 DNA: TGTGCCAGCAGCCTGACGACAGGGAGCTCCTACGAGCAGTACTTC; CDR3 protein: CASSLTTGSSYEQYF; D gene: TRBD1; J gene: TRBJ2-7; V gene: TRBV5-4; clone size: NA
CDR3 DNA: TGCAGCGCCCTAGCGGGAGGCAACACCGGGGAGCTGTTTTTT; CDR3 protein: CSALAGGNTGELFF; D gene: TRBD2; J gene: TRBJ2-2; V gene: TRBV29-1; clone size: once
CDR3 DNA: TGTGCCAGCTCATCAGGGGAGGGGGGGCGGAAGAATCAGCCCCAGCATTTT; CDR3 protein: CASSSGEGGRKNQPQHF; D gene: NA; J gene: TRBJ1-5; V gene: TRBV18; clone size: NA
CDR3 DNA: TGCGCCAGCAGCCAAGGGAACTTGGGCGGGAGGGGTACAGATACGCAGTATTTT; CDR3 protein: CASSQGNLGGRGTDTQYF; D gene: TRBD2; J gene: TRBJ2-3; V gene: TRBV4-1; clone size: NA
CDR3 DNA: TGCGCCAGCAGCTCAACTAGCGGGAGGAACTACGAGCAGTACTTC; CDR3 protein: CASSSTSGRNYEQYF; D gene: TRBD2; J gene: TRBJ2-7; V gene: TRBV5-1; clone size: NA
CDR3 DNA: TGTGCCAGCAGCTTGAAGTCGCAGGGCTATGGCTACACCTTC; CDR3 protein: CASSLKSQGYGYTF; D gene: NA; J gene: TRBJ1-2; V gene: TRBV5-4; clone size: NA
CDR3 DNA: TGTGCCAGCAGAGAAGGGGGCGGCAGCTCCTACAATGAGCAGTTCTTC; CDR3 protein: CASREGGGSSYNEQFF; D gene: TRBD1; J gene: TRBJ2-1; V gene: TRBV25-1; clone size: NA
CDR3 DNA: TGTGCCAGCAGCTTCTGGGGGGGCAATGAGCAGTTCTTC; CDR3 protein: CASSFWGGNEQFF; D gene: TRBD2; J gene: TRBJ2-1; V gene: TRBV5-5; clone size: NA
CDR3 DNA: TGCGCCAGCAGCCAACTACGGACAGGAACGTATGGAAACACCATATATTTT; CDR3 protein: CASSQLRTGTYGNTIYF; D gene: TRBD1; J gene: TRBJ1-3; V gene: TRBV4-1; clone size: few
CDR3 DNA: TGTGCCAGCAGCTTGGGACTAACAGGGGGGAACACTGAAGCTTTCTTT; CDR3 protein: CASSLGLTGGNTEAFF; D gene: TRBD1; J gene: TRBJ1-1; V gene: TRBV5-6; clone size: NA
CDR3 DNA: TGTGCCAGCAGCCGCCTACCTACGGGAGGTCCTCCCGGGGAGCTGTTTTTT; CDR3 protein: CASSRLPTGGPPGELFF; D gene: TRBD2; J gene: TRBJ2-2; V gene: TRBV3-1/TRBV3-2; clone size: NA
CDR3 DNA: TGTGCCAGCAGCCGCAGGTTTTCTAATGAAAAACTGTTTTTT; CDR3 protein: CASSRRFSNEKLFF; D gene: NA; J gene: TRBJ1-4; V gene: TRBV3-1/TRBV3-2; clone size: NA
CDR3 DNA: TGCGCCAGCAGCCAAGGGCCGGGCGGGTACAATGAGCAGTTCTTC; CDR3 protein: CASSQGPGGYNEQFF; D gene: NA; J gene: TRBJ2-1; V gene: TRBV4-1; clone size: once